The TCR beta chain under discussion was sequenced for a study of T cells in localized non-small cell lung cancer. From germline, CDR1 is MNHEY and CDR2 SVGAGI. This CDR3 contains 12 residues. V was cut by 6 bases and J by 14 bases, with 17 bases left in between. Study-wide findings and caveats: T cell clonality was highest in uninvolved adjacent lung, above tumor. Appearance in adjacent lung was seen for a median about 60 of the top 100 tumor clones. Greater T cell density in blood accompanied longer overall survival. Owing to sequencing of a solitary tumor region, heterogeneity cannot be discounted.

This clone occurred a few times. Its specificity is unknown. The method was immunoSEQ multiplex PCR; TCRdb's version includes in-frame clones alone and lacks a portion of them. The sample lists approximately 30,000 clones, roughly 93% occurring once. The sample consisted of peripheral blood, taken before any cancer treatment. The chain links TRBV6-5 to TRBJ2-1, with D maybe TRBD1 (5 bases). The sequence came from a female donor older than 55 with stage I lung adenocarcinoma. This CDR3 is CASRRPGQLEFF. The CDR3 coding sequence is TGTGCCAGCAGACGCCCAGGGCAGTTGGAGTTCTTC.